This TCR beta chain is from a study of identical twins. The CDR3 extends over 14 amino acids. Trimming cost V 2 bases and J 5 bases; bases outside gene matches: 4. Germline CDR1 reads SGHRS; CDR2 reads YFSETQ. In TCRdb, the 5' RACE reads were re-called with MiXCR into one record per CDR3 protein. Altogether fewer than 800,000 distinct CDR3 sequences are present, around 7.5% being singletons, with the ten largest covering around 1.6%. This clonotype was seen repeatedly, ten times or more. This same sample was also taken into another study, of yellow fever vaccine responses in identical twins.

Specimen: PBMCs. The chain uses TRBV5-1 and TRBJ2-3; 8 bases match TRBD2. The TCR comes from a woman younger than 30 in good health. The CDR3, as DNA: TGCGCCAGCAGCTTCGCGGGAGGCATAGATACGCAGTATTTT. Translating gives CASSFAGGIDTQYF.